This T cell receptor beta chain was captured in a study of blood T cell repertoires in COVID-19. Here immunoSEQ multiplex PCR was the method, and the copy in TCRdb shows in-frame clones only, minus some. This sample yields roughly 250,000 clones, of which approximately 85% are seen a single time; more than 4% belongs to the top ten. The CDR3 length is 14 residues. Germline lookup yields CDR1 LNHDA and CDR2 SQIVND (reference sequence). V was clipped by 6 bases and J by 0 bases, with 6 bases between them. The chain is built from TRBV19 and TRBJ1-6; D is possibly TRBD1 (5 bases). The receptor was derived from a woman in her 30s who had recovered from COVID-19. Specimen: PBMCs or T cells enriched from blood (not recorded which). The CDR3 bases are TGTGCCAGTAGCGACAGCTCCTATAATTCACCCCTCCACTTT. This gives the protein CASSDSSYNSPLHF.